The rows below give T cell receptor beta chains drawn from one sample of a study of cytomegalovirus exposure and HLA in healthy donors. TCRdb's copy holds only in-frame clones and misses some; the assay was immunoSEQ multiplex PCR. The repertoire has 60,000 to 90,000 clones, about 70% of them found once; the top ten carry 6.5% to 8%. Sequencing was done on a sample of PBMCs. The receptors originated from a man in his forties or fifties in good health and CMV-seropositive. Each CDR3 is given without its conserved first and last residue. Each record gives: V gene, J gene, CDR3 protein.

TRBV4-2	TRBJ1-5	ASSQDGERGQPQH
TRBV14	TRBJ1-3	ASSQVDLPGTIY
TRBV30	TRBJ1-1	AWRFGMNTEAF
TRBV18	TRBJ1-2	ASSPNAGIGNQDGYT
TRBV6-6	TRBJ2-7	ASQAGGSYEQY
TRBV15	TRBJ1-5	ATSGEEFSNQPQH
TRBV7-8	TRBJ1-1	ASSLARRVSGVAF
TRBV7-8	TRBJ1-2	ASSLITAPYGYT
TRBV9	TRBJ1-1	ASSVESGWRKGLNTEAF
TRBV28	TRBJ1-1	ASCESGSRGTEAF
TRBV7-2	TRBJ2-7	ASSLVGRGQRYEQY
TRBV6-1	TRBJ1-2	AGQGRVNYGYT
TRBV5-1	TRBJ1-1	ASSLSPTGGTEAF
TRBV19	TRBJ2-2	ASRLLGGTGELF
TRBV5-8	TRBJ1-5	ASSLIRAGNQPQH
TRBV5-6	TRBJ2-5	ASSFGQPGETQY
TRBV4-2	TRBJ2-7	ASSLDRGEQY
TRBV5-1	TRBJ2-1	ASSPGGGGGYNEQF
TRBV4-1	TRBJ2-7	ASSQVQPAYEQY
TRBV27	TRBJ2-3	ASSLLGLAGGDTQY
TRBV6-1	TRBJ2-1	ASTRVSEQF
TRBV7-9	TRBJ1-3	ASSLLSTSDTIY
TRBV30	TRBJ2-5	AWTGYQETQY
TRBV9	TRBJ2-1	ASSQTGANEQF
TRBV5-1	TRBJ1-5	ASSLEPSGDQPQH
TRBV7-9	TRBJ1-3	ASNAVISGNTIY
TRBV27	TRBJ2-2	ASSPRRTLNTGELF
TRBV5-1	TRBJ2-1	ASSSFGTGQNEQF
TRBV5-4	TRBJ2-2	ASSPLGQGAITGELF
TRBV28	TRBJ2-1	ASRQVRDNEQF
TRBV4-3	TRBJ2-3	ASSQDLRTLTTDTQY
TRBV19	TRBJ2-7	ASSKGQGSVAYEQY
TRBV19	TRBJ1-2	ASSILRETGGYT
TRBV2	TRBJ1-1	ASKIGGAF
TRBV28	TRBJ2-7	AIGQGSSYEQY
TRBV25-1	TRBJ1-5	ASSGGGGSQPQH